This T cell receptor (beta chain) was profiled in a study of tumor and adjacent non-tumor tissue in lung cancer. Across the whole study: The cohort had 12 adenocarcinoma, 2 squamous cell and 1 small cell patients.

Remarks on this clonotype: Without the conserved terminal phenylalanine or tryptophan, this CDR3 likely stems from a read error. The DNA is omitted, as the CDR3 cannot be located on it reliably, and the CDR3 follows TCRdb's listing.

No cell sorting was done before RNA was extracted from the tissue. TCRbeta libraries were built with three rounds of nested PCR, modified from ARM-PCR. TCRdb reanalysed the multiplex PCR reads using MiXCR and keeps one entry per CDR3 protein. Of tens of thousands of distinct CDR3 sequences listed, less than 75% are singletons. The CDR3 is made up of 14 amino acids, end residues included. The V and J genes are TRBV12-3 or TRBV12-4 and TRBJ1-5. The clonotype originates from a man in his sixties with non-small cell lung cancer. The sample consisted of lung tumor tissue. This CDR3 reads CASSFGTHNQPHHL.